This T cell receptor beta chain was found in a study of a mutant IDH1 vaccine in newly diagnosed glioma. Sample time point: week 5, during vaccination. Mutant IDH1 20-mer peptide, at 300 ug, made up each vaccine dose, with topical imiquimod. Of note for this clone: No antigen is known for it.

This table comes from immunoSEQ multiplex PCR, and its TCRdb copy is limited to in-frame clones, with some not included. The profile shows approximately 61,000 clones, about 80% of them singletons. This specimen consisted of PBMCs, obtained from a glioma patient whose treatment included an IDH1 peptide vaccine. The sequence derives from a woman in her 50s with glioma.

The DNA of the CDR3 is TGTGCCAGCAGTCTCGATGGGGGGGGAGGGAGCGGCTACACCTTC. Translated: CASSLDGGGGSGYTF. This chain links TRBV2 with TRBJ1-2; D is perhaps TRBD1 (5 bases). This CDR3 comprises 15 residues. Germline CDR1 reads SNHLY; CDR2 reads FYNNEI. V was cut by 5 bases and J by 8 bases, with 21 bases left in between.